This TCR beta chain was sequenced in a study of blood T cell repertoires in COVID-19. Overall study context: The United States, Italy and Spain provided the acute and convalescent COVID-19 samples.

CDR3 length equals 13 residues. V was pared by 3 bases and J by 8 bases, with 12 bases between. Germline values: CDR1 KGHSH, CDR2 LQKENI. Original methodology: Amplifying reference gene primers gave estimates of nucleated cell counts. Method: immunoSEQ multiplex PCR; TCRdb's copy keeps in-frame clones and lacks some. Clone size and the V and J calls come from that table; the DNA yielded D and trimming. The sample holds roughly 72,000 clones, almost 90% seen once. The material sequenced was peripheral blood. The chain recombines TRBV18 with TRBJ2-3; D gene unclear. The sequence derives from a human donor in a cohort sampled during active COVID-19. CDR3 residues: CASSPNLVGTQYF. The CDR3, as DNA: TGTGCCAGCTCACCCAACCTCGTCGGTACGCAGTATTTT.